This T cell receptor (beta chain) emerged from a study of blood T cell repertoires in COVID-19. Background on the study: Some COVID-19 samples were acute and others convalescent; all came from the United States, Italy and Spain. In each case, the material was cDNA or gDNA derived from T cells, B-cell-depleted T cells, or PBMCs.

In the study's own analysis: Estimation of nucleated cell counts was performed using reference gene primer amplification. Sequenced by immunoSEQ multiplex PCR; TCRdb stores in-frame clones only, minus some. V and J calls and clone size come straight from that table; D and trimming were deduced from the DNA. The sample contains over 200,000 clones, around 80% of which appear only once. The CDR3 totals 12 residues. CDR1 is SNHLY, CDR2 FYNNEI, per germline. The V and J ends lost 4 bases and 6 bases, in that order; junction bases with no gene match: 3. The TCR sequence derives from a human donor in a cohort sampled during active COVID-19. Material: peripheral blood. V and J are TRBV2 and TRBJ2-7, with 7 nucleotides matching TRBD2. The CDR3 sequence is CASSGGGSEQYF. For the CDR3, the DNA is TGTGCCAGCAGTGGGGGGGGGTCCGAGCAGTACTTC.